What follows describes a single TCR beta chain. The data derive from a study of blood T cell repertoires in COVID-19. The wider study: The origin of the acute and convalescent COVID-19 samples was the United States, Italy and Spain. T cells, B-cell-depleted T cells, or PBMCs provided the cDNA or gDNA that served as material.

This CDR3 comprises 15 residues. The ends were cut back, 1 base at V and 2 bases at J, with 11 bases in the middle. Germline CDR1 LNHDA, CDR2 SQIVND (reference sequence). In the authors' methods: Amplifying reference gene primers gave estimates of nucleated cell counts. Method: immunoSEQ multiplex PCR; TCRdb's copy keeps in-frame clones and lacks some. V and J calls plus clone size are reproduced from that table; the DNA served to infer D and trimming. The data contain approximately 170,000 clones, around 81% of them singletons. The material sequenced was peripheral blood. This TCR was recovered from a man between 60 and 70 years old with active or convalescent COVID-19. This sequence joins TRBV19 and TRBJ1-1; a weak D match, TRBD1 (6 bases). The DNA for the CDR3 is TGTGCCAGTAGTATAGTCGACAGGAAAAACACTGAAGCTTTCTTT. Translating it yields CASSIVDRKNTEAFF.